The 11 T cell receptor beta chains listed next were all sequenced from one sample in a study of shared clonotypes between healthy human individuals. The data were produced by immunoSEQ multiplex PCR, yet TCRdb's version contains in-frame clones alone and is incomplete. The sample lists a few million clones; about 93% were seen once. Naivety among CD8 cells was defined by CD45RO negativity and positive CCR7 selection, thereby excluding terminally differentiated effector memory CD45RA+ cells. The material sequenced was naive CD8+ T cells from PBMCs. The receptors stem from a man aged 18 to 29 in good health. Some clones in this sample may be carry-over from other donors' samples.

The DNA for the CDR3 is TGTGCCAGCAGCGCCGGACCGGGCAAAGATACGCAGTATTTT. Translating gives CASSAGPGKDTQYF. The rearrangement uses TRBV7-9 and TRBJ2-3, with unresolved D. In germline, CDR1 is SEHNR, CDR2 FQNEAQ (reference sequence). The V gene lost 5 bases and the J gene lost 5 bases, with 14 bases spanning the gap. The CDR3 covers 14 residues.

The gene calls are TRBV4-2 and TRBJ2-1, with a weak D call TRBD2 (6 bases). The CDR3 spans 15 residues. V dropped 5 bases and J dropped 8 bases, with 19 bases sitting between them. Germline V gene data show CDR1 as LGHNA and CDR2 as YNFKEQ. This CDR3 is CASSSPGGTGDEQFF. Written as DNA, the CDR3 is TGTGCCAGCAGCTCCCCGGGCGGGACTGGGGATGAGCAGTTCTTC.

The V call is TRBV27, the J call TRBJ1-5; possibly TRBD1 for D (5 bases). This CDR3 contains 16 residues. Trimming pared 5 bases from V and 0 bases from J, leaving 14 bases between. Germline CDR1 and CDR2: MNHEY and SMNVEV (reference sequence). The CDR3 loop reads CASSPKGGDSNQPQHF. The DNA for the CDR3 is TGTGCCAGCAGTCCCAAGGGAGGGGATAGCAATCAGCCCCAGCATTTT.

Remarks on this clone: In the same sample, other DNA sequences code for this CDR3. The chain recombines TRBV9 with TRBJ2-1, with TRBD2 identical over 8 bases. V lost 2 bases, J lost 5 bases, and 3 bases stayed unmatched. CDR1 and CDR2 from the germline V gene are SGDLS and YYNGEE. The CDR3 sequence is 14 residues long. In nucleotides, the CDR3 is TGTGCCAGCAGCGTCGGGAGGGCGGACAATGAGCAGTTCTTC. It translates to CASSVGRADNEQFF.

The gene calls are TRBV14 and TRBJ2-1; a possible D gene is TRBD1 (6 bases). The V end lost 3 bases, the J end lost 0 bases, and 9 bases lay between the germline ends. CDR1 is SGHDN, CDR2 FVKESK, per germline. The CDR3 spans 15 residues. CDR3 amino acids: CASSHTGNSYNEQFF. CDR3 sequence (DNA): TGTGCCAGCAGCCATACAGGGAACTCCTACAATGAGCAGTTCTTC.

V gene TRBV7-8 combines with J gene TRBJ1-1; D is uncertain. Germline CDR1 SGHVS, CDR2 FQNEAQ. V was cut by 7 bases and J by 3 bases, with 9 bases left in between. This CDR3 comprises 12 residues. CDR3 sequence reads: CASTDGDTEAFF. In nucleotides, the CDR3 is TGTGCCAGCACCGATGGGGACACTGAAGCTTTCTTT.

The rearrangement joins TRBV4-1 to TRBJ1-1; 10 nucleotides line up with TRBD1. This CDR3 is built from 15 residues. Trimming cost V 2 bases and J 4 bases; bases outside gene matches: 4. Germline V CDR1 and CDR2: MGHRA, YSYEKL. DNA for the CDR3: TGCGCCAGCAGCCAAACCCGGACAGGGGGCACTGAAGCTTTCTTT. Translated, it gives CASSQTRTGGTEAFF.

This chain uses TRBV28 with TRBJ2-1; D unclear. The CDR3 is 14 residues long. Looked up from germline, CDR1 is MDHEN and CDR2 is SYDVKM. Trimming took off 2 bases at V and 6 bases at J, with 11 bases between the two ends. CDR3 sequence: CASSLSPRLNEQFF. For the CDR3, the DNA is TGTGCCAGCAGTTTAAGCCCCAGGCTCAATGAGCAGTTCTTC. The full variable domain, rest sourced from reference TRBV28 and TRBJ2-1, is DVKVTQSSRYLVKRTGEKVFLECVQDMDHENMFWYRQDPGLGLRLIYFSYDVKMKEKGDIPEGYSVSREKKERFSLILESASTNQTSMYLCASSLSPRLNEQFFGPGTRLTVL.

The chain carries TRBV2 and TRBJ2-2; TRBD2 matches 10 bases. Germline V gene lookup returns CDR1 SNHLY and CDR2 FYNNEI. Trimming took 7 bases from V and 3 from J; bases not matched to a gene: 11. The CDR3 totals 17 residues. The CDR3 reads CASTGFFSGRHTGELFF. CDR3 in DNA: TGTGCCAGCACGGGTTTTTTTAGCGGGAGGCACACCGGGGAGCTGTTTTTT.

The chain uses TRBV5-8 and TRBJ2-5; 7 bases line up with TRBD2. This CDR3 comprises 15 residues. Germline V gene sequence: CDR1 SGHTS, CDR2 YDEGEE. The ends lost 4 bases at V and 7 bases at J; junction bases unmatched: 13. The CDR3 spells CASSPTSRRQWTQYF. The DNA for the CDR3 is TGTGCCAGCAGCCCGACTAGCCGCCGTCAGTGGACCCAGTACTTC.

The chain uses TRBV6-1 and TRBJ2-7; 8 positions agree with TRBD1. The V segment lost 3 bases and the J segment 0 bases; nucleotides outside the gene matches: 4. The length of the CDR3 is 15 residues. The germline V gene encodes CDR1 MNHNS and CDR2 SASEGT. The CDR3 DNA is TGTGCCAGCAGTGAGCTGGGACAGGACTCCTACGAGCAGTACTTC. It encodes CASSELGQDSYEQYF.